A selection of T cell receptor beta chains follows, all from one sample in a study of CD8+ T cells in alopecia areata. Some clones are missing from TCRdb's copy, which holds only in-frame ones; the method was immunoSEQ multiplex PCR. The table shows over 3,000 clones, with about 76% occurring only once. Sequenced material: skin. The receptors derive from a human donor in good health. CDR3s include the opening cysteine and the closing phenylalanine or tryptophan. The D gene is left open where the match is weak. Some rows mark clone size as missing; the rest say once, few, many or name a class of expanded clone.

TRBJ1-5,TRBV7-9,.,.,TGTGCCAGCAGCTTAGGGATTTATAGCAATCAGCCCCAGCATTTT,CASSLGIYSNQPQHF
TRBJ1-1,TRBV6-6,.,.,TGTGCCAGCCAGGACGGACAGAACACTGAAGCTTTCTTT,CASQDGQNTEAFF
TRBJ1-1,TRBV4-1,.,.,TGCGCCAGCAGCCAAATAAGGAGGGACACTGAAGCTTTCTTT,CASSQIRRDTEAFF
TRBJ2-7,TRBV25-1,.,.,TGTGCCAGCAGTCTCGGACAAGGATCTACCTACGAGCAGTACTTC,CASSLGQGSTYEQYF
TRBJ2-5,TRBV6-6,.,.,TGTGCCAGCAGCGAGACAGGCTCCTACCAAGAGACCCAGTACTTC,CASSETGSYQETQYF
TRBJ2-2,TRBV28,large,.,TGTGCCAGCAGTTTCGGATCCGGGGAGCTGTTTTTT,CASSFGSGELFF
TRBJ2-3,TRBV5-4,.,TRBD2,TGTGCCAGCAGCTTGGAAGGCCTAGCGGGGGGCCTTAGCACAGATACGCAGTATTTT,CASSLEGLAGGLSTDTQYF
TRBJ2-3,TRBV6-6,few,.,TGTGCCAGCAGTCCCCCCCCCGGCTTCCCCCCAGATACGCAGTATTTT,CASSPPPGFPPDTQYF
TRBJ2-2,TRBV5-6,.,.,TGTGCCAGCAGCACCTACAGGGAGCTGAACACCGGGGAGCTGTTTTTT,CASSTYRELNTGELFF
TRBJ1-4,TRBV29-1,.,.,TGCAGCGTTGCTCCGGGTGAAAAACTGTTTTTT,CSVAPGEKLFF
TRBJ2-1,TRBV29-1,.,TRBD1,TGCAGCGTTGAGGGGGGACAGGGTCGACCCTACAATGAGCAGTTCTTC,CSVEGGQGRPYNEQFF
TRBJ2-5,TRBV29-1,.,.,TGCAGCGCCGGACGGGGGACCCAAGAGACCCAGTACTTC,CSAGRGTQETQYF
TRBJ1-2,TRBV6-5,few,.,TGTGCCAGCAGTTACTCGACCGACTGGGCTAACTATGGCTACACCTTC,CASSYSTDWANYGYTF
TRBJ2-7,TRBV11-2,.,.,TGTGCCAGCAGCTTAGGTCTCAGCTCCTACGAGCAGTACTTC,CASSLGLSSYEQYF
TRBJ2-1,TRBV6-4,.,.,TGTGCCAGCAGTGCGGACACAACCAATGAGCAGTTCTTC,CASSADTTNEQFF
TRBJ2-7,TRBV7-2,.,TRBD2,TGTGCCAGCAGCCGGACTAGCGGGGGGGGAACCTACGAGCAGTACTTC,CASSRTSGGGTYEQYF
TRBJ2-5,TRBV7-9,.,TRBD2,TGTGCCAGCAGCTCACCGGGAGGCGAGACCCAGTACTTC,CASSSPGGETQYF
TRBJ2-7,TRBV5-1,.,TRBD2,TGCGCCAGCAGCTTGAGGAGCGGGGGCCCCTACGAGCAGTACTTC,CASSLRSGGPYEQYF
TRBJ2-7,TRBV5-1,once,TRBD1,TGCGCCAGCAGCCCCAGACAGGGGGCATTCCACGAGCAGTACTTC,CASSPRQGAFHEQYF
TRBJ2-1,TRBV2,.,.,TGTGCCAGCAGCGCGGGGGCGGAACTCTACAATGAGCAGTTCTTC,CASSAGAELYNEQFF
TRBJ2-1,TRBV11-1,.,TRBD2,TGTGCCAGCAGCTTGTGGGTTCGAGCGGGAGATGAGCAGTTCTTC,CASSLWVRAGDEQFF
TRBJ1-1,TRBV14,.,.,TGTGCCAGCAGCCTACCAGGGGTGAACACTGAAGCTTTCTTT,CASSLPGVNTEAFF
TRBJ1-2,TRBV5-4,.,TRBD1,TGTGCCAGCAGCTTTGGGACAGGACGTGCGGACTATGGCTACACCTTC,CASSFGTGRADYGYTF
TRBJ2-7,TRBV7-2,once,TRBD1,TGTGCCAGCAGTCCGGACAGGGCCTCCTACGAGCAGTACTTC,CASSPDRASYEQYF
TRBJ2-2,TRBV5-1,few,.,TGCGCCAGCAGCTTGCTGGGGCACACCGGGGAGCTGTTTTTT,CASSLLGHTGELFF
TRBJ2-4,TRBV12-5,.,.,TGTGCTAGTGCCCAGGACAGATCCATAGCCAAAAACATTCAGTACTTC,CASAQDRSIAKNIQYF
TRBJ1-5,TRBV27,.,.,TGTGCCAGCAGGCCAGGGGACGGACATAGCAATCAGCCCCAGCATTTT,CASRPGDGHSNQPQHF
TRBJ1-2,TRBV7-3,once,.,TGTGCCAGCAGCTACATTAGGACAAGAACCTATGGCTACACCTTC,CASSYIRTRTYGYTF
TRBJ2-1,TRBV6-4,.,TRBD2,TGTGCCAGCAGTGACCTAGCGGGGGGCGGGAATGAGCAGTTCTTC,CASSDLAGGGNEQFF
TRBJ2-2,TRBV27,.,.,TGTGCCAGCACCCCGGTGGGGAGGACCGGGGAGCTGTTTTTT,CASTPVGRTGELFF
TRBJ2-1,TRBV5-1,.,.,TGCGCCAGCACCGGTCCCGGGACTGGTACGGAGCAGTTCTTC,CASTGPGTGTEQFF
TRBJ2-2,TRBV13,.,TRBD2,TGTGCCAGCAGCTTCCCGGGACTAGTGACCGGGGAGCTGTTTTTT,CASSFPGLVTGELFF
TRBJ2-2,TRBV11-2,.,TRBD1,TGTGCCAGCAGCCCGGGACAGGGGAACACCGGGGAGCTGTTTTTT,CASSPGQGNTGELFF
TRBJ1-4,TRBV25-1,.,TRBD1,TGTGCCAGCAGTGAGACAGGGCCAAATGAAAAACTGTTTTTT,CASSETGPNEKLFF
TRBJ2-5,TRBV4-1,few,.,TGCGCCAGCAGCCAAGTTAATTTAGTCCGACAAGAGACCCAGTACTTC,CASSQVNLVRQETQYF
TRBJ2-5,TRBV18,.,.,TGTGCCAGCTCACCTTCTCCAGAGACCCAGTACTTC,CASSPSPETQYF
TRBJ2-7,TRBV27,.,.,TGTGCCAGCAGCCGAGTAATACAGGGAAGATCGTTCTACGAGCAGTACTTC,CASSRVIQGRSFYEQYF
TRBJ1-1,TRBV5-4,.,TRBD1,TGTGCCAGCAGCTTGGAAGGGGGCCGGGGTACTGAAGCTTTCTTT,CASSLEGGRGTEAFF
TRBJ2-7,TRBV9,.,TRBD1,TGTGCCAGCAGCGCCGAGGACAGGCCTTACTACGAGCAGTACTTC,CASSAEDRPYYEQYF
TRBJ1-5,TRBV2,.,.,TGTGCCAGCAGTGAAATGGGGGCAAGCAATCAGCCCCAGCATTTT,CASSEMGASNQPQHF
TRBJ2-3,TRBV6-1,.,TRBD1,TGTGCCAGCAGCAGAGGACAGGGGGCAGATACGCAGTATTTT,CASSRGQGADTQYF
TRBJ2-3,TRBV7-9,.,.,TGTGCCAGCAGCCCCGCCCCAGATACGCAGTATTTT,CASSPAPDTQYF
TRBJ2-7,TRBV5-8,.,.,TGTGCCAGCAGCGTTCCACAGGCGAACGAGCAGTACTTC,CASSVPQANEQYF
TRBJ2-1,TRBV19,few,TRBD2,TGTGCCAGTAGTATGGGGACTAGCGAGTACAGGGGGCAGTTCTTC,CASSMGTSEYRGQFF
TRBJ2-1,TRBV6-1,few,TRBD2,TGTGCCAGCAGCCAACTAGCGGGGAGGGGAAATGAGCAGTTCTTC,CASSQLAGRGNEQFF
TRBJ1-2,TRBV18,few,.,TGTGCCAGCTCACCTACCGGGACACGAGCTAACTATGGCTACACCTTC,CASSPTGTRANYGYTF
TRBJ1-1,TRBV19,.,.,TGTGCCAGTAGTCTACGGGCCTCGAACACTGAAGCTTTCTTT,CASSLRASNTEAFF
TRBJ2-5,TRBV11-2,.,TRBD1,TGTGCCAGCAGCGACCGGGACAGGAGAGAAGAGACCCAGTACTTC,CASSDRDRREETQYF
TRBJ2-7,TRBV19,.,.,TGTGCCAGTAGTACCACAGTTTCCTACGAGCAGTACTTC,CASSTTVSYEQYF
TRBJ1-1,TRBV7-9,.,.,TGTGCCAGCAGCTTATTCAGTTTTATGAACACTGAAGCTTTCTTT,CASSLFSFMNTEAFF
TRBJ1-4,TRBV10-2,.,.,TGCGCCAGCAGTGAGGGGGCGGAAAAACTGTTTTTT,CASSEGAEKLFF
TRBJ2-7,TRBV6-6,few,.,TGTGCCAGCACCATGGACGGTTACGAGCAGTACTTC,CASTMDGYEQYF
TRBJ2-5,TRBV7-7,.,.,TGTGCCAGCAGCTTAAGTGCTGGGGACGAGACCCAGTACTTC,CASSLSAGDETQYF
TRBJ2-7,TRBV7-2,.,.,TGTGCCAGCAGCCCTAGCCCGCAGAGACAACCGTCCTACGAGCAGTACTTC,CASSPSPQRQPSYEQYF
TRBJ1-5,TRBV19,.,.,TGTGCCAGTACCCCCGGAGGGGCAAGCGGATATAGCAATCAGCCCCAGCATTTT,CASTPGGASGYSNQPQHF
TRBJ1-1,TRBV5-4,.,TRBD1,TGTGCCAGCAGCCAGGGGACAGGGGGCGCGGTGACTGAAGCTTTCTTT,CASSQGTGGAVTEAFF
TRBJ2-3,TRBV7-2,.,.,TGTGCCAGCAGCTTAGCTCCGGGGCCCGGGCCAGATACGCAGTATTTT,CASSLAPGPGPDTQYF